These 27 T cell receptor beta chains originate from one sample sequenced in a study of Graves' ophthalmopathy and Graves' hyperthyroidism. Investigators amplified TCR beta CDR3 regions from RNA transcripts. Second-round multiplex PCR followed a first-round RT-PCR using HTBI primers. Via MiXCR, TCRdb re-called the multiplex PCR reads, giving one row per CDR3 protein. The sample yields approximately 700,000 distinct CDR3 sequences, roughly 41% seen once. Source material: peripheral blood. The receptors originated from an adult man with Graves' ophthalmopathy.

This clonotype has a single count. The gene calls are TRBV9 and TRBJ1-6; 7 bases line up with TRBD1. Per the germline V gene, CDR1 is SGDLS and CDR2 is YYNGEE. CDR3 size: 13 residues. V was clipped by 7 bases and J by 9 bases; unmatched bases: 7. The CDR3 coding sequence is TGTGCCAGCTTGCTACAGGGGAGTTCACCCCTCCACTTT. Amino acids: CASLLQGSSPLHF.

This rearrangement joins TRBV29-1 to TRBJ2-5, with D possibly TRBD2 on 6 matching bases. This CDR3 has 14 amino acids. Germline V gene data show CDR1 as SQVTM and CDR2 as ANQGSEA. Trimming took off 8 bases at V and 4 bases at J, with 20 bases between the two ends. The DNA of the CDR3 is TGCAGCTTTTCCCTCGGGGGAGGAGGAGAGACCCAGTACTTC. As protein: CSFSLGGGGETQYF.

V gene TRBV9 combines with J gene TRBJ1-1; TRBD1 is a possible D gene (5 bases). This CDR3 has 16 amino acids. Germline CDR1 SGDLS, CDR2 YYNGEE. V was clipped by 1 base and J by 8 bases, with 21 bases between them. DNA for the CDR3: TGTGCCAGCAGCGTAACGCTGTCAACCGGGACTAGGGAAGCTTTCTTT. Protein sequence: CASSVTLSTGTREAFF. The whole variable domain, remainder taken from reference TRBV9 and TRBJ1-1, is DSGVTQTPKHLITATGQRVTLRCSPRSGDLSVYWYQQSLDQGLQFLIQYYNGEERAKGNILERFSAQQFPDLHSELNLSSLELGDSALYFCASSVTLSTGTREAFFGQGTRLTVV.

CDR3 DNA: TGCGCCAGCAGCTTGGCCACCGGGACTAGCTTTCGCGCTTCAAACACCGGGGAGCTGTTTTTT. This translates into CASSLATGTSFRASNTGELFF. The rearrangement joins TRBV5-1 to TRBJ2-2, with TRBD2 identical over 9 bases. CDR1 and CDR2 from the germline V gene are SGHRS and YFSETQ. CDR3 size: 21 residues. The ends lost 0 bases at V and 2 bases at J; junction bases unmatched: 17.

This clonotype was seen a handful of times. The chain employs TRBV29-1 and TRBJ2-1, with 12 nucleotides matching TRBD2. Trimming took 4 bases from V and 6 from J; bases not matched to a gene: 10. Germline CDR1 and CDR2: SQVTM and ANQGSEA. The CDR3 has 16 residues. In DNA form, the CDR3 reads TGCAGCGTTGTGCCCCATCTAGCGGGAGGGACCAATGAGCAGTTCTTC. It yields the protein CSVVPHLAGGTNEQFF.

This clonotype was seen just once. This chain uses TRBV15 with TRBJ1-5; D gene uncertain. This CDR3 comprises 14 residues. Germline loops: CDR1 LNHNV, CDR2 YYDKDF (reference sequence). Trimming left V 1 base short and J 7 bases short, with 11 bases between. The CDR3 bases are TGTGCCACCAGCAGAGCTAGCGGGGAGCAGCCCCAGCATTTT. It specifies CATSRASGEQPQHF.

This clonotype was observed at least ten times. The rearrangement links TRBV29-1 to TRBJ1-2; D ambiguous. The CDR3 sequence is 13 residues long. V was cut by 7 bases and J by 4 bases, with 16 bases left in between. Germline assignment: CDR1 SQVTM and CDR2 ANQGSEA. This CDR3 is CSAWTAGGYGYTF. Here the CDR3 DNA reads TGCAGCGCTTGGACGGCGGGCGGCTATGGCTACACCTTC.

The genes are TRBV15 and TRBJ2-3; the D is unclear. Germline V lookup: CDR1 LNHNV, CDR2 YYDKDF (reference sequence). The CDR3 is made up of 13 amino acids. Between the trimmed V and J ends, which lost 0 bases and 5 bases, there was a span of 6 bases. As DNA, the CDR3 is TGTGCCACCAGCAGAGAAAGGCTAGATACGCAGTATTTT. Its translation is CATSRERLDTQYF.

This clonotype has a count of ten or more. The V and J genes are TRBV6-5 and TRBJ1-3; D gene unclear. Germline values: CDR1 MNHEY, CDR2 SVGAGI. Trimming left V 6 bases short and J 3 bases short, with 9 bases between. The CDR3 contains 13 residues. CDR3 nucleotides: TGTGCCAGCAGCAAGGGTCGTGGAAACACCATATATTTT. It encodes CASSKGRGNTIYF.

This clonotype was counted at least ten times. V usage is TRBV4-3 and J usage is TRBJ1-2; D uncertain. Trimming took 1 base from V and 7 from J, leaving 13 bases between them. Per the germline V gene, CDR1 is LGHNA and CDR2 is YSLEER. The CDR3 is 14 residues long. The CDR3 is CASSQGSGQAGYTF. For the CDR3, the DNA is TGCGCCAGCAGCCAAGGTAGTGGCCAGGCTGGCTACACCTTC.

This clonotype came up a few times. One end of the junction does not line up with germline, which may come from a read error. The rearrangement links TRBV7-9 to TRBJ2-5, with D possibly TRBD2 on 6 matching bases. Germline V gives CDR1 SEHNR, CDR2 FQNEAQ (reference sequence). The CDR3 runs 16 residues. Here the CDR3 reads CASSPRAAGLQETQYF. The DNA of the CDR3 is TGCGCCAGCAGCCCCCGGGCAGCGGGCCTCCAAGAGACCCAGTACTTC.

Many counts were recorded for this clonotype. V and J are TRBV11-3 and TRBJ2-5; D is uncertain. Germline CDR1 is SGHNT and CDR2 is YENEEA. With 5 bases removed from V and 2 bases from J, the gap between germline ends came to 15 bases. CDR3 length equals 15 residues. This CDR3 is CASSMRTPGQETQYF. CDR3 coding DNA: TGTGCCAGCAGCATGAGGACCCCCGGGCAAGAGACCCAGTACTTC. Full variable domain (remainder filled in from reference TRBV11-3 and TRBJ2-5): EAGVVQSPRYKIIEKKQPVAFWCNPISGHNTLYWYLQNLGQGPELLIRYENEEAVDDSQLPKDRFSAERLKGVDSTLKIQPAELGDSAVYLCASSMRTPGQETQYFGPGTRLLVL.

This clonotype showed up just a few times. V and J are TRBV6-1 and TRBJ1-2; 7 bases agree with TRBD1. The V gene's germline CDR1 is MNHNS and CDR2 SASEGT. This CDR3 contains 17 residues. After removal of 1 base from V and 6 bases from J, the junction contained 14 bases not matched to a gene. CDR3 in amino acids: CASSEVAYGQERNGYTF. Here the CDR3 DNA reads TGTGCCAGCAGTGAAGTCGCGTACGGACAGGAGAGAAATGGCTACACCTTC.

The table lists this clonotype with many counts. The rearrangement links TRBV7-9 to TRBJ2-7; 7 nucleotides agree with TRBD2. CDR1 SEHNR and CDR2 FQNEAQ come from the germline V gene (reference sequence). This CDR3 has 16 residues. The V gene end was trimmed by 1 base and the J gene end by 4 bases; junction bases not matched to a gene: 10. CDR3 protein: CASSLDGGSSLYEQYF. The CDR3 DNA reads as TGTGCCAGCAGCTTAGATGGCGGGAGTAGCTTATACGAGCAGTACTTC.

Note on this clonotype: It is likely a read error: a sequence one base away is far more abundant. In this CDR3 the conserved last residue, phenylalanine or tryptophan, is missing, so a read error is likely. V is TRBV5-6 and J is TRBJ2-7; 7 bases are shared with TRBD2. The CDR3 sequence is 13 residues long. Trimming at V came to 2 bases and at J to 4 bases, leaving 3 bases not matched to a gene. CDR1 and CDR2 from the germline V gene are SGHDT and YYEEEE. CDR3 nucleotide sequence: TGTGCCAGCAGCTTCGGGGGGTCGTACGAGCAGTACTAC. This encodes CASSFGGSYEQYY.

The table lists this clonotype with many counts. The chain couples TRBV7-9 to TRBJ1-4, with D maybe TRBD1 (5 bases). V lost 2 bases, J lost 7 bases, and 5 bases lay in between. CDR1 is SEHNR, CDR2 FQNEAQ, per germline (reference sequence). There are 12 residues in the CDR3. CDR3: CASSLRGEKLFF. CDR3 coding DNA: TGTGCCAGCAGCTTAAGGGGTGAAAAACTGTTTTTT.

About this clonotype: A much larger clone is a single base away; this may be a read error. V is TRBV2 and J is TRBJ2-7, with D tentatively TRBD1 or TRBD2 (5 bases each). The CDR3 is 13 residues long. Germline loops: CDR1 SNHLY, CDR2 FYNNEI. The V end lost 4 bases, the J end lost 3 bases, and 10 bases lay between the germline ends. CDR3 DNA: TGTGCCAGCAGTGCCGGGGCCATCTACGAGCAGTACTTC. As protein: CASSAGAIYEQYF. Looking up the rest from reference TRBV2 and TRBJ2-7 gives the full variable domain: EPEVTQTPSHQVTQMGQEVILRCVPISNHLYFYWYRQILGQKVEFLVSFYNNEISEKSEIFDDQFSVERPDGSNFTLKIRSTKLEDSAMYFCASSAGAIYEQYFGPGTRLTVT.

This chain joins TRBV24-1 and TRBJ2-7, with TRBD1 matching 8 bases. With V trimmed by 3 bases and J by 3 bases, 9 bases remained unmatched. This CDR3 has 16 residues. Germline assignment: CDR1 KGHDR and CDR2 SFDVKD. The CDR3: CATSDPRDRSLYEQYF. CDR3 in DNA: TGTGCCACCAGTGATCCCCGGGACAGGAGTCTCTACGAGCAGTACTTC.

This clonotype was found many times. This sequence joins TRBV15 and TRBJ2-7; D is unclear. V was clipped by 4 bases and J by 2 bases, with 15 bases between them. Germline CDR1 reads LNHNV; CDR2 reads YYDKDF (reference sequence). The CDR3 has 15 amino acids. In DNA form, the CDR3 reads TGTGCCACCAGCACTTTGGGCACCGCGACCTACGAGCAGTACTTC. Its protein product is CATSTLGTATYEQYF.

V is TRBV5-5 and J is TRBJ2-7, with D unclear. This CDR3 is built from 14 residues. Germline values: CDR1 SGHKS, CDR2 YYEKEE (reference sequence). Trimming stripped 4 bases from V and 1 base from J, with 12 bases between. In DNA form, the CDR3 reads TGTGCCAGCAGCCGGTCATCCCAATCCTACGAGCAGTACTTC. Amino acids: CASSRSSQSYEQYF.

The V gene is TRBV3-1, the J gene TRBJ2-5; 8 positions agree with TRBD2. Germline values: CDR1 LGHDT, CDR2 YNNKEL (reference sequence). CDR3 length: 16 amino acids. Trimming removed 2 bases from V and 2 bases from J; junction bases left unmatched: 7. The DNA for the CDR3 is TGTGCCAGCAGCCAAATAGCGGGCGGGGGGCAAGAGACCCAGTACTTC. This translates into CASSQIAGGGQETQYF.

This clonotype was observed a handful of times. J is TRBJ1-1 and V is TRBV30, with D unclear. Trimming removed 1 base from V and 2 bases from J, with 8 bases in between. Per the germline V gene, CDR1 is GTSNPN and CDR2 is SVGIG (reference sequence). CDR3 size: 13 residues. As DNA, the CDR3 is TGTGCCTGGAGTGCTAGAGCCAACACTGAAGCTTTCTTT. Amino acid sequence: CAWSARANTEAFF.

This clonotype was observed many times. This sequence joins TRBV10-3 and TRBJ2-7, with D perhaps TRBD1 (5 bases). CDR1 ENHRY and CDR2 SYGVKD come from the germline V gene. This CDR3 region has 17 residues. With 0 bases removed from V and 5 bases from J, the gap between germline ends came to 20 bases. The CDR3 DNA sequence: TGTGCCATCAGTGAGTCCACGATCGGGCAGGGTCCCGACGAGCAGTACTTC. This translates into CAISESTIGQGPDEQYF.

The chain combines TRBV29-1 with TRBJ1-2; D may be TRBD1 (6 bases). Germline V gene data show CDR1 as SQVTM and CDR2 as ANQGSEA. V dropped 8 bases and J dropped 10 bases, with 17 bases sitting between them. The CDR3 has 11 residues. The CDR3 nucleotides read TGCAGCTTAACACAGGGCGTTGACTACACCTTC. Translated, it gives CSLTQGVDYTF.

The chain recombines TRBV11-1 with TRBJ1-4; D gene uncertain. The germline gives CDR1 SGHAT, CDR2 FQDESV (reference sequence). The germline V and J ends were trimmed by 1 base and 4 bases, with 16 bases remaining between them. There are 17 residues in the CDR3. The CDR3 region is CASSLGGLLGSNEKLFF. Here the CDR3 DNA reads TGTGCCAGCAGCTTAGGAGGGCTTCTCGGGAGTAATGAAAAACTGTTTTTT.

This clonotype has just a few counts. The chain combines TRBV11-1 with TRBJ2-5, with no clear D. The V gene's germline CDR1 is SGHAT and CDR2 FQDESV (reference sequence). Trimming took off 5 bases at V and 0 bases at J, with 16 bases between the two ends. CDR3 length: 16 residues. CDR3 sequence: CASSPRMVQDQETQYF. The CDR3 bases are TGTGCCAGCAGCCCCCGGATGGTGCAGGACCAAGAGACCCAGTACTTC.

The rearrangement uses TRBV25-1 and TRBJ1-1; TRBD1 matches 8 bases. The trim removed 5 bases at V and 4 bases at J, leaving 9 bases unmatched. The CDR3 extends over 15 amino acids. Germline V CDR1 and CDR2: MGHDK, SYGVNS. The CDR3 spells CASSSTGQAFTEAFF. The DNA for the CDR3 is TGTGCCAGCAGTTCGACGGGACAGGCATTCACTGAAGCTTTCTTT.